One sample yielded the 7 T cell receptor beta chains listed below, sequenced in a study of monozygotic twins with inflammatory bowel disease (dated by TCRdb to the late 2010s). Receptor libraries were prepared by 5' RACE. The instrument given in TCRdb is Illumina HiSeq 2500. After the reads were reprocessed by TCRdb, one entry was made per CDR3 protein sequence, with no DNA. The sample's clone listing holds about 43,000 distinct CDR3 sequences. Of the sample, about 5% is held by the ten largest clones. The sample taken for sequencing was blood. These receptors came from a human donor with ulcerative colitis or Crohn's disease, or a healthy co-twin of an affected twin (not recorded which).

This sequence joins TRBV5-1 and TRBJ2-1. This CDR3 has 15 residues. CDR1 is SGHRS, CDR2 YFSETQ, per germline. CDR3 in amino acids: CASSLDEISYNEQFF.

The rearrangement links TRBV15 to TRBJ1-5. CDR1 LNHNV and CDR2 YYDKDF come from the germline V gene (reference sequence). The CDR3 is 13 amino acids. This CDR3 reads CATAGGLNQPQHF.

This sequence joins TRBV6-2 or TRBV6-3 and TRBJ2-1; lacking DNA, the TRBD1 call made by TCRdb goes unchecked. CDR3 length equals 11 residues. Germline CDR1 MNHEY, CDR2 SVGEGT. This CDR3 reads CASSRRGQQFF.

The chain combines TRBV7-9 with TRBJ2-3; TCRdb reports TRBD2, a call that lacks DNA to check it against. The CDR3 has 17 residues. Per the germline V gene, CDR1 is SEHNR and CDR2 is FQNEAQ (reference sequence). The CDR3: CASSSGLANHPTDTQYF.

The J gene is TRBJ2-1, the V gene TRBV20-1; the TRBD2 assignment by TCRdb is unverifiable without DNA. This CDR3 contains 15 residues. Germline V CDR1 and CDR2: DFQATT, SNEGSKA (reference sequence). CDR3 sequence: CSARGGSSGHNEQFF.

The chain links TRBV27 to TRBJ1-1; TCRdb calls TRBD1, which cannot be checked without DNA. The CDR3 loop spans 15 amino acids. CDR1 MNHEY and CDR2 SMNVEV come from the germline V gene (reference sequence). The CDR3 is CASSNPGGVNTEAFF.

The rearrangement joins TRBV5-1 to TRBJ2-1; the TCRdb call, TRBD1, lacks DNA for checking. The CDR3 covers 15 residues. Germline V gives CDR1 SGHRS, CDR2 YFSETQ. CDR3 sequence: CASSFGTGIYNEQFF.